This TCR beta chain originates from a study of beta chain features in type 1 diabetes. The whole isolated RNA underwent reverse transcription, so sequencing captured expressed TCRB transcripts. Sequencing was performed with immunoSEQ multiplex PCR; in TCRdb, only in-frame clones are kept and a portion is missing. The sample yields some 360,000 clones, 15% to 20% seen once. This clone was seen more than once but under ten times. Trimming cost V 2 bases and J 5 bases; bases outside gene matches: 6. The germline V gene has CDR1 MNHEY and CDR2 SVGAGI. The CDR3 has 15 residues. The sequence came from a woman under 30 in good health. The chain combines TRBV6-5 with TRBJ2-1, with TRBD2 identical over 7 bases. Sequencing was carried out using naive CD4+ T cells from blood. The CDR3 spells CASSYRASGDNEQFF. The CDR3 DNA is TGTGCCAGCAGTTACCGGGCTAGCGGAGACAATGAGCAGTTCTTC.